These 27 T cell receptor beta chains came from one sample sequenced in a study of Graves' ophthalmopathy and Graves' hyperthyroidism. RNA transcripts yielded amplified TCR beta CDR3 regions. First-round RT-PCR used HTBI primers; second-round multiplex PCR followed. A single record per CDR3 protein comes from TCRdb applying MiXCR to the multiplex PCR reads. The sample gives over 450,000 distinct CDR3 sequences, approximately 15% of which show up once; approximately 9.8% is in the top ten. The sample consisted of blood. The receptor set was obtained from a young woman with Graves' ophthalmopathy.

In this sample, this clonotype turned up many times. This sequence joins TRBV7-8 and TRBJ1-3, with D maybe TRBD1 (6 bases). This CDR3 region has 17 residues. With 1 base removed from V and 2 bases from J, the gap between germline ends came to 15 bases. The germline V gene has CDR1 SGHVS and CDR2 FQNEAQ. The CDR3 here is CASSLGGGQTAGNTIYF. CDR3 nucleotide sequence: TGTGCCAGCAGCTTAGGGGGAGGACAGACGGCTGGAAACACCATATATTTT.

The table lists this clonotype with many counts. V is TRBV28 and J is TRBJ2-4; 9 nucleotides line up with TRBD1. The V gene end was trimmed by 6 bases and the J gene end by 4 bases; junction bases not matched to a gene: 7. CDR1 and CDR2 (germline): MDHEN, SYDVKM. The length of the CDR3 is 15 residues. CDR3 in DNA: TGTGCCAGCAGCCTGACAGGGGGGATGAAAAACATTCAGTACTTC. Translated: CASSLTGGMKNIQYF.

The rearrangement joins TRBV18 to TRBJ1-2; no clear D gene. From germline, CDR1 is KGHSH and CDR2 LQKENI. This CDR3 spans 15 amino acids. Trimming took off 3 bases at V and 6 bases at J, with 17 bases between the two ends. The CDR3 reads CASSPHLDVNHGYTF. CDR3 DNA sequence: TGTGCCAGCTCACCGCACCTGGACGTCAACCATGGCTACACCTTC.

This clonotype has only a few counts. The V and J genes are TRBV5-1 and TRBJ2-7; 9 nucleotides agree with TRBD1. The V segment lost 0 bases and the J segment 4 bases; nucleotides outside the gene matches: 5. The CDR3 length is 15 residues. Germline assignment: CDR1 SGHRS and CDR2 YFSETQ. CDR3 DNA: TGCGCCAGCAGCTTGGATGGGACAGGGAAGTACGAGCAGTACTTC. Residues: CASSLDGTGKYEQYF.

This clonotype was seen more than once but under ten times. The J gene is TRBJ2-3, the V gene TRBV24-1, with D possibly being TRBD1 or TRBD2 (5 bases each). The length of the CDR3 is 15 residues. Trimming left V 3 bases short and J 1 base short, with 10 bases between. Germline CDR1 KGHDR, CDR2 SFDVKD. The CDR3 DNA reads TGTGCCACCAGTGATAAGAGGGGTGGCACAGATACGCAGTATTTT. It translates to CATSDKRGGTDTQYF.

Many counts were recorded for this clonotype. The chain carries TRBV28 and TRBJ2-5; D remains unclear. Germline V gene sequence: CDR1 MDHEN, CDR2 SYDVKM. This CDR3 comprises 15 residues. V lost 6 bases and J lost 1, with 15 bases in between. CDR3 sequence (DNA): TGTGCCAGCAGACCAGAACAGCTTCCCCAAGAGACCCAGTACTTC. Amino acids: CASRPEQLPQETQYF.

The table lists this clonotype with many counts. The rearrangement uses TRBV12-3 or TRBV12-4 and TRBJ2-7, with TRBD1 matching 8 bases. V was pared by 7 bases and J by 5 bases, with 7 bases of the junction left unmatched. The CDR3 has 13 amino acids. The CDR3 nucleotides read TGTGCCAGCACTCCGGGACAGGCCCACGAGCAGTACTTC. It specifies CASTPGQAHEQYF.

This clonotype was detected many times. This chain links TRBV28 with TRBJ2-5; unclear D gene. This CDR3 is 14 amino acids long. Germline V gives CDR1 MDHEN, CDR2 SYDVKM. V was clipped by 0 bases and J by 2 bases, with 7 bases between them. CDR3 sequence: CASSLWAEQETQYF. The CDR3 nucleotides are TGTGCCAGCAGTTTATGGGCGGAGCAAGAGACCCAGTACTTC.

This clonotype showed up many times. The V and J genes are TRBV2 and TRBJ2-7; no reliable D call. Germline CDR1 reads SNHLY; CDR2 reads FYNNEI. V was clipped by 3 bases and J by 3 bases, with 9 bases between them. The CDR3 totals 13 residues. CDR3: CASSEAAFYEQYF. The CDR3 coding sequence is TGTGCCAGCAGTGAGGCTGCATTCTACGAGCAGTACTTC.

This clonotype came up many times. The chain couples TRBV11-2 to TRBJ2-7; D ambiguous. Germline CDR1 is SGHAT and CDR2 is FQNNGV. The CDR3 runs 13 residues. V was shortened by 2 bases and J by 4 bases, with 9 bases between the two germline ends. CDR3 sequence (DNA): TGTGCCAGCAGCTTAACAACAGCTTACGAGCAGTACTTC. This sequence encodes CASSLTTAYEQYF.

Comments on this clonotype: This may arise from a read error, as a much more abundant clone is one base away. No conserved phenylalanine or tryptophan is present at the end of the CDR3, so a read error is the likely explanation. CDR3 in DNA: TGTGCCAGCAGTTTTGTGTCTGGGTACGAGCAGTACTTG. Its protein is CASSFVSGYEQYL. V usage is TRBV12-3 or TRBV12-4 and J usage is TRBJ2-7; D call uncertain. V was shortened by 3 bases and J by 4 bases, with 10 bases between the two germline ends. CDR3 length: 13 residues.

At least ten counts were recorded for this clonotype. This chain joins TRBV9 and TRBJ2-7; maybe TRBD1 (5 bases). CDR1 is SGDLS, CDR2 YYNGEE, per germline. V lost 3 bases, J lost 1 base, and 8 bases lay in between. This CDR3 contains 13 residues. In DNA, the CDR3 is TGTGCCAGCAGCGGGCGACAGTCCTACGAGCAGTACTTC. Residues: CASSGRQSYEQYF.

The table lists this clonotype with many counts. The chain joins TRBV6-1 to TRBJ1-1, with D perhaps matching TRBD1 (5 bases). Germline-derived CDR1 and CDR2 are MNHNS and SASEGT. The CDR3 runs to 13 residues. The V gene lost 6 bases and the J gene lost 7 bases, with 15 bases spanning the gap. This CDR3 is CASRRGGFSEAFF. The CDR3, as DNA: TGTGCCAGCAGGCGGGGGGGGTTCAGTGAAGCTTTCTTT.

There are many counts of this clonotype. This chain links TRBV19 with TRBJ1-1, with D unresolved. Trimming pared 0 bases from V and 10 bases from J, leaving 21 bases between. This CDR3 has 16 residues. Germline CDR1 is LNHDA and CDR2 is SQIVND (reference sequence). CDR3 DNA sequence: TGTGCCAGTAGTATAGATCTATCAAGTTCAGGCAAGGGAGCTTTCTTT. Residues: CASSIDLSSSGKGAFF.

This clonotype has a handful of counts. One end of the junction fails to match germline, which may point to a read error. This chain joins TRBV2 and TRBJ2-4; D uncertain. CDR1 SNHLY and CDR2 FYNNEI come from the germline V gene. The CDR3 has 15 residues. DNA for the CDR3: TGTGCCAGCAGTGATTCGGAAGTGGGCAAAAACATTAAGTACTTC. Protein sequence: CASSDSEVGKNIKYF. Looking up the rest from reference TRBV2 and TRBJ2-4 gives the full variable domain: EPEVTQTPSHQVTQMGQEVILRCVPISNHLYFYWYRQILGQKVEFLVSFYNNEISEKSEIFDDQFSVERPDGSNFTLKIRSTKLEDSAMYFCASSDSEVGKNIKYFGAGTRLSVL.

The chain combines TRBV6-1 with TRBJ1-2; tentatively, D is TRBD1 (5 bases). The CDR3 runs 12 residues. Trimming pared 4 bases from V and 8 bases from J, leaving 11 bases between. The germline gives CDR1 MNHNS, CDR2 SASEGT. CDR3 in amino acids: CASSGTGGGYTF. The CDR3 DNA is TGTGCCAGCAGTGGAACAGGAGGGGGCTACACCTTC.

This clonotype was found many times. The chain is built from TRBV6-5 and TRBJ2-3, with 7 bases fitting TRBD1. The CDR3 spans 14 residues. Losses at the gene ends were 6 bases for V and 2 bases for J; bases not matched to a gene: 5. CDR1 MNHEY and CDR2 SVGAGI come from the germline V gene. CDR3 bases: TGTGCCAGCAGGCCAACAGGGGACACAGATACGCAGTATTTT. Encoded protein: CASRPTGDTDTQYF.

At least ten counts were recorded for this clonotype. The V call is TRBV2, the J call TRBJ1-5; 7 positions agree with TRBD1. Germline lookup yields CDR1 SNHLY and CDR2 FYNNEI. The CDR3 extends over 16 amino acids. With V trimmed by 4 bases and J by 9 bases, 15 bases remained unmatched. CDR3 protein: CASSGLTRGGTSPQHF. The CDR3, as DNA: TGTGCCAGCAGTGGACTGACCAGGGGGGGTACTTCGCCCCAGCATTTT.

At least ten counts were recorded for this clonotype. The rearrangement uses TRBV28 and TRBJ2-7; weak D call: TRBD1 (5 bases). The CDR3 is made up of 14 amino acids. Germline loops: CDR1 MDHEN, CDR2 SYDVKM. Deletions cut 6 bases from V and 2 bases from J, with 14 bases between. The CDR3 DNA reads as TGTGCCAGCAGGAAATCGGACACAACCTACGAGCAGTACTTC. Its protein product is CASRKSDTTYEQYF.

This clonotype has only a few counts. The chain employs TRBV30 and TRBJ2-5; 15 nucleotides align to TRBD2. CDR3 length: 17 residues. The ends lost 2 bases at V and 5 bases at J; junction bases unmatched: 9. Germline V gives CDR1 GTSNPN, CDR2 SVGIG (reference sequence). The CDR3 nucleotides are TGTGCCTGGAGTCCCACCGGACTAGCGGGGGGGCGCGAGACCCAGTACTTC. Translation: CAWSPTGLAGGRETQYF.

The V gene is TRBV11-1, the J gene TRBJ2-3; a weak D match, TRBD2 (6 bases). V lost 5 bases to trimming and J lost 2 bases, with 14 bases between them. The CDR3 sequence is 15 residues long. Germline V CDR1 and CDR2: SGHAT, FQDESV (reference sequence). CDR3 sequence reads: CASSPGLFATDTQYF. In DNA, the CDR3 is TGTGCCAGCAGCCCGGGACTCTTTGCCACAGATACGCAGTATTTT.

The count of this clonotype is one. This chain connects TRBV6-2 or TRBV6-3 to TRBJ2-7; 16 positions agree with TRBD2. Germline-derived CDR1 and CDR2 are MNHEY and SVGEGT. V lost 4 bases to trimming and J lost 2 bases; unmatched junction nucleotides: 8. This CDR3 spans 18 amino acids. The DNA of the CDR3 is TGTGCCAGCAGTTCCCTGGGACTAGCGGGGGGGAAAACCTACGAGCAGTACTTC. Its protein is CASSSLGLAGGKTYEQYF.

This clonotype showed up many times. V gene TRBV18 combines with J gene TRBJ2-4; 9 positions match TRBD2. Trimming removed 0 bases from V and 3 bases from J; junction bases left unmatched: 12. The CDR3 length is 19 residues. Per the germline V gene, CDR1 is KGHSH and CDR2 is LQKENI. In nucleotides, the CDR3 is TGTGCCAGCTCACCACCGAGCGCGGGAGGGCCCTCGGGCAAAAACATTCAGTACTTC. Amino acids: CASSPPSAGGPSGKNIQYF.

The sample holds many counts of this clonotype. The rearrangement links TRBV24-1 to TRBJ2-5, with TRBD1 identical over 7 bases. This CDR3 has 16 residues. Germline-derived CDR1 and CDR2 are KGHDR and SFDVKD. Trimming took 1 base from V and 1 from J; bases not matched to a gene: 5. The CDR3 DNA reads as TGTGCCACCAGTGATTTCCCGACAGGGCGCCAAGAGACCCAGTACTTC. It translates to CATSDFPTGRQETQYF.

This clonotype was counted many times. The CDR3, as DNA: TGTGCCAGCAGTTTCAGGGACTCCTACGAGCAGTACTTC. Translated, it gives CASSFRDSYEQYF. V usage is TRBV12-3 or TRBV12-4 and J usage is TRBJ2-7; the D gene is possibly TRBD1 (5 bases). V was pared by 3 bases and J by 0 bases, with 6 bases between. The CDR3 contains 13 residues.

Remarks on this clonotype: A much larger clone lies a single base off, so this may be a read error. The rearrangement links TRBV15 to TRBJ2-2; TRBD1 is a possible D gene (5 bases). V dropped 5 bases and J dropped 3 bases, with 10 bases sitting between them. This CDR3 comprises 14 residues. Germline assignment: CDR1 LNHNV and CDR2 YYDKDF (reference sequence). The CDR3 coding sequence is TGTGCCACCAGCCCCGGACACTACACCGGGGAGCTGTTTTTT. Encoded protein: CATSPGHYTGELFF.

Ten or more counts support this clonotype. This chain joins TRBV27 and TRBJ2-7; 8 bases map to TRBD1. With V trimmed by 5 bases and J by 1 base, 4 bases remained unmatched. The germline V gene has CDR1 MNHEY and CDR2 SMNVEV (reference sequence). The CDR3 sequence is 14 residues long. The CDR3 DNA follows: TGTGCCAGCAGTCGGACAGGGCCTTCCTACGAGCAGTACTTC. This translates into CASSRTGPSYEQYF.